The rows below give T cell receptor beta chains drawn from one sample of a study of blood T cells in healthy people across ages. TCRdb reprocessed the 5' RACE reads via MiXCR and lists one record per CDR3 protein. The table lists hundreds of thousands of distinct CDR3 sequences, under 50% of them singletons. Sequencing was carried out using blood. Source of these receptors: a man aged 25 to 40 in good health. CDR3s include the opening cysteine and the closing phenylalanine or tryptophan. The D gene is left open where the match is weak. Expanded clones get a size class; other rows say once, few or many, or leave the size out.

J gene | D gene | V gene | clone size | CDR3 DNA | CDR3 protein
TRBJ2-7 | NA | TRBV6-2/TRBV6-3 | NA | TGTGCCACCTGGTGGGGGAATAATGAGCAGTACTTC | CATWWGNNEQYF
TRBJ2-1 | TRBD2 | TRBV29-1 | few | TGCAGCGTTGAAGGGACTAGCGGGGGCCACTACAATGAGCAGTTCTTC | CSVEGTSGGHYNEQFF
TRBJ2-3 | TRBD2 | TRBV7-2 | few | TGTGCCAGCAGCTTAGTCGGCGGGGGGGCGGGAGATACGCAGTATTTT | CASSLVGGGAGDTQYF
TRBJ2-7 | TRBD1 | TRBV20-1 | NA | TGCAGTGCTACAGACCCCGGGACAGGGGAGATTGTCGAGCAGTACTTC | CSATDPGTGEIVEQYF
TRBJ2-3 | TRBD2 | TRBV10-3 | NA | TGTGCCATCAGTGCCACTAGCGGGGGACTTACTAGCACAGATACGCAGTATTTT | CAISATSGGLTSTDTQYF
TRBJ1-4 | NA | TRBV5-5 | NA | TGTGCCAGCAAGCGGAGTGATGGGGCACCTAATGAAAAACTGTTTTTT | CASKRSDGAPNEKLFF
TRBJ2-2 | NA | TRBV7-2 | NA | TGTGCCAGCAGCTTAAGGCCGGCAGGGAGCTACACCGGGGAGCTGTTTTTT | CASSLRPAGSYTGELFF
TRBJ1-1 | TRBD1 | TRBV3-1 | few | TGTGCCAGCAGCGACAGGGACACTGAAGCTTTCTTT | CASSDRDTEAFF
TRBJ2-1 | NA | TRBV4-1 | NA | TGCGCCAGTGGGGGGGGGCGCCTCTCCTACAATGAGCAGTTCTTC | CASGGGRLSYNEQFF
TRBJ2-5 | NA | TRBV20-1 | few | TGCAGTGCTAGGTGGCCTGGGCAAGAGACCCAGTACTTC | CSARWPGQETQYF
TRBJ2-5 | TRBD2 | TRBV7-2 | many | TGTGCCAGCAGCTTGCGGACTAGCGGGTTCCAAGAGACCCAGTACTTC | CASSLRTSGFQETQYF
TRBJ1-2 | NA | TRBV6-1 | NA | TGTGCCAGCAGTGAAAAGCCCAAATCAGGATTCTATGGCTACACCTTC | CASSEKPKSGFYGYTF
TRBJ2-1 | TRBD1 | TRBV29-1 | NA | TGCAGCGTTGAACCCGGACAGGGGGGGAATGAGCAGTTCTTC | CSVEPGQGGNEQFF
TRBJ2-3 | NA | TRBV2 | NA | TGTGTCAGCAGTGAAGGGAATAGCCCTAGCACAGATACGCAGTATTTT | CVSSEGNSPSTDTQYF
TRBJ1-1 | TRBD1 | TRBV5-1 | NA | TGCGCCAGCAGCCCCGCAGGGGGCCAACTCACTGAAGCTTTCTTT | CASSPAGGQLTEAFF
TRBJ2-1 | TRBD2 | TRBV11-1 | NA | TGTGCCAGCAGCCCTCAGGGGCCGTCTAATCTAGCGGGTCGCTACAATGAGCAGTTCTTC | CASSPQGPSNLAGRYNEQFF
TRBJ1-5 | NA | TRBV7-9 | NA | TGTGCCAGCAGCTTAGGGGCAGAGTATAGCAATCAGCCCCAGCATTTT | CASSLGAEYSNQPQHF
TRBJ2-1 | NA | TRBV15 | NA | TGTGCCACCAGCAGAGATGCCACTATGAGAGATGAGCAGTTCTTC | CATSRDATMRDEQFF
TRBJ2-7 | NA | TRBV6-5 | NA | TGTGCCAGCAGTTACTCAGGATTGAACCCCTACGAGCAGTACTTC | CASSYSGLNPYEQYF
TRBJ2-7 | NA | TRBV20-1 | NA | TGCAGTGCTAGAGATCAGGGATTGGGCTCCTACGAGCAGTACTTC | CSARDQGLGSYEQYF
TRBJ2-7 | NA | TRBV9 | once | TGTGCCAGCAGCGTGGAAGGCGGCTCCTACAATGAGCAGTACTTC | CASSVEGGSYNEQYF
TRBJ2-5 | TRBD2 | TRBV24-1 | NA | TGTGCCACCAGTGATTTGCCTAGCGGGCACCAAGAGACCCAGTACTTC | CATSDLPSGHQETQYF
TRBJ1-5 | NA | TRBV6-6 | NA | TGTGCCAGCTTCGACAGGAATAGCAATCAGCCCCAGCATTTT | CASFDRNSNQPQHF
TRBJ2-7 | NA | TRBV4-1 | few | TGCGCCAGCAGCCATACCCAAGACTACGAGCAGTACTTC | CASSHTQDYEQYF
TRBJ2-6 | NA | TRBV5-1 | NA | TGCGCCAGCGGACCCTACGGTTCTGGGGCCAACGTCCTGACTTTC | CASGPYGSGANVLTF
TRBJ1-4 | TRBD1 | TRBV7-2 | many | TGTGCCAGCAGCTTAATCCTCGGACAGGGTAGTCGTGAAAAACTGTTTTTT | CASSLILGQGSREKLFF
TRBJ2-3 | NA | TRBV11-2 | NA | TGTGCCAGCAGCCCGAGTGGAGCCGCCACAGATACGCAGTATTTT | CASSPSGAATDTQYF
TRBJ2-7 | NA | TRBV7-8 | few | TGTGCCAGCAGCTTAGCCGGGGGATTAGATTACGAGCAGTACTTC | CASSLAGGLDYEQYF
TRBJ1-3 | NA | TRBV12-3/TRBV12-4 | NA | TGTGCCAGCAGTGTATCGGGACGGGCTCGAAACACCATATATTTT | CASSVSGRARNTIYF
TRBJ2-4 | NA | TRBV29-1 | NA | TGCAGCGTTAGTCGAGGGGCCTTGGGACTAGCCAAAAACATTCAGTACTTC | CSVSRGALGLAKNIQYF
TRBJ1-2 | NA | TRBV4-1 | few | TGCGCCAGCAGCCAAGTGGGGGCGGTCGGCTACACCTTC | CASSQVGAVGYTF
TRBJ1-1 | NA | TRBV7-9 | NA | TGTGCCAGCAGCTTTGGACACATGAACACTGAAGCTTTCTTT | CASSFGHMNTEAFF
TRBJ1-1 | NA | TRBV15 | NA | TGTGCCACCAGCGTTGGGTTGAACACTGAAGCTTTCTTT | CATSVGLNTEAFF
TRBJ1-2 | NA | TRBV29-1 | few | TGCAGCGTTGAACCAGGGTCGGGCTATGGCTACACCTTC | CSVEPGSGYGYTF
TRBJ2-3 | TRBD2 | TRBV6-5 | NA | TGTGCCAGCAGTCATACACTAGCGGGGGGCACAGATACGCAGTATTTT | CASSHTLAGGTDTQYF
TRBJ1-1 | NA | TRBV5-1 | NA | TGCGCCAGCAGCTTGGACAGGGTGGGGGGCACTGAAGCTTTCTTT | CASSLDRVGGTEAFF
TRBJ2-5 | NA | TRBV7-2 | NA | TGTGCCAGCAGCCCTGCCCGTGACTACAATGAGCAGTACTTC | CASSPARDYNEQYF
TRBJ1-5 | NA | TRBV20-1 | NA | TGCAGTGCTATACCTTTTCAGGCAGGGACCACTCATCAGCCCCAGCATTTT | CSAIPFQAGTTHQPQHF
TRBJ1-6 | NA | TRBV6-2/TRBV6-3 | NA | TGTGCCAGCAGTTACACTTATGAGGGGATCCACTTT | CASSYTYEGIHF
TRBJ2-7 | NA | TRBV12-3/TRBV12-4 | few | TGTGCCAGCAGTTTTTCCAGTTCCTCCTACGAGCAGTACTTC | CASSFSSSSYEQYF
TRBJ1-1 | NA | TRBV5-1 | NA | TGCGCCAGCAGCTTGGTATACGAGAACACTGAAGCTTTCTTT | CASSLVYENTEAFF
TRBJ2-5 | NA | TRBV7-9 | once | TGTGCCAGCAGCTTGGAGAAGGAGGAGCCGTACTTC | CASSLEKEEPYF
TRBJ2-7 | NA | TRBV19 | NA | TGTGCCAGTAGTCGAAAATTGGGGACACAGACCTACGAGCAGTACTTC | CASSRKLGTQTYEQYF
TRBJ1-1 | NA | TRBV5-5 | NA | TGTGCCAGCAGCTTATTCACGGGGGCAGGGACTGAAGCTTTCTTT | CASSLFTGAGTEAFF
TRBJ1-1 | NA | TRBV7-3 | many | TGTGCCAGCAGCTACCTCATGAACACTGAAGCTTTCTTT | CASSYLMNTEAFF
TRBJ1-6 | NA | TRBV28 | NA | TGTGCATCGACGGGACATAATTCACCCCTCCACTTT | CASTGHNSPLHF
TRBJ2-1 | NA | TRBV11-3 | NA | TGTGCCAGCAGCTCTAGTGCCTTGAACAATGAGCAGTTCTTC | CASSSSALNNEQFF
TRBJ2-7 | NA | TRBV5-1 | NA | TGCGCCAGCGAGGAGGGGGGACGGGAGCAGTACTTC | CASEEGGREQYF
TRBJ1-2 | NA | TRBV27 | NA | TGTGCCAGCAGTTTCGGTTCCAGCCCCGACTATGGCTACACCTTC | CASSFGSSPDYGYTF
TRBJ1-2 | TRBD1 | TRBV2 | NA | TGTGCCAGCAGTGATCCGACAGGGGGCAACTATGGCTACACCTTC | CASSDPTGGNYGYTF
TRBJ1-2 | NA | TRBV12-3/TRBV12-4 | few | TGTGCCAGCAGTTTGTCCCCGACCTATGGCTACACCTTC | CASSLSPTYGYTF
TRBJ2-3 | TRBD1 | TRBV4-2 | NA | TGTACCAGCAGCCAAGAGGGGACAGGGGCGAGGGATACGCAGTATTTT | CTSSQEGTGARDTQYF
TRBJ1-2 | NA | TRBV4-3 | NA | TGCGCCAGCAGCCAAGGTCTCAGAGGCACCTATGGCTACACCTTC | CASSQGLRGTYGYTF
TRBJ2-7 | NA | TRBV6-5 | few | TGTGCCAGCAGACCCCGGCGTATCCACTACGAGCAGTACTTC | CASRPRRIHYEQYF